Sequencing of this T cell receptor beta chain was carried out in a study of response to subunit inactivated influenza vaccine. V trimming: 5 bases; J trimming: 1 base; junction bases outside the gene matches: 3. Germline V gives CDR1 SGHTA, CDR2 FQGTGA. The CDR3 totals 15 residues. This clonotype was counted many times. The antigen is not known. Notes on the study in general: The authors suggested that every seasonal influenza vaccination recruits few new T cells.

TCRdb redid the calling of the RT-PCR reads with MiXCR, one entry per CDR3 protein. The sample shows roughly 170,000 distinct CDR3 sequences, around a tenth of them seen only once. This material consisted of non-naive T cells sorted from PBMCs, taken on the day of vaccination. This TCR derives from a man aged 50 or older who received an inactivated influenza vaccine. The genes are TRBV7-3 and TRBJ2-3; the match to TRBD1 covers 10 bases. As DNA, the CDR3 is TGTGCCAGCAGCAAGACAGGGGGCGGCACAGATACGCAGTATTTT. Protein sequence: CASSKTGGGTDTQYF.